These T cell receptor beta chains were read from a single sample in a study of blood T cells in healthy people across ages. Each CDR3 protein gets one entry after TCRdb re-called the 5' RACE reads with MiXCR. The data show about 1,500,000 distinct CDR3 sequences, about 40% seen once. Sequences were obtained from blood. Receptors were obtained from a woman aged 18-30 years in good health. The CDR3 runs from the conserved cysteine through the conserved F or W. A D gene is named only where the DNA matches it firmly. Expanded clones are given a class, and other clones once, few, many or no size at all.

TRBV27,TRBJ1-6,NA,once,TGTGCCAGCAGTTTATCGGGGCAACCCCTCCACTTT,CASSLSGQPLHF
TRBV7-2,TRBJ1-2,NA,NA,TGTGCCAGCACCGAAGATGCCTACAGTACCGAAGCTAACTATGGCTACACCTTC,CASTEDAYSTEANYGYTF
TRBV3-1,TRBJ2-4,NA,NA,TGTGCCGGCAGCCAAGAGGGGGGAGCCAAAAACATTCAGTACTTC,CAGSQEGGAKNIQYF
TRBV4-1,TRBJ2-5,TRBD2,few,TGCGCCAGCAGCCATCCAGGGACTAGGGTGGAGACCCAGTACTTC,CASSHPGTRVETQYF
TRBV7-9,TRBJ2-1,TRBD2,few,TGTGCCAGCAGCTCCTTAGCGGGAGGGCCGGGTGAGCAGTTCTTC,CASSSLAGGPGEQFF
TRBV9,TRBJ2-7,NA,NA,TGTGCCAGCAGCGCGCTACTTACAGGCTCCTACAATGAGCAGTACTTC,CASSALLTGSYNEQYF
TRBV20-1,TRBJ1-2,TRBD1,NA,TGCAGTGCTAGCCGGCAGGGACAGGGGCCGGAATATGGCTACACCTTC,CSASRQGQGPEYGYTF
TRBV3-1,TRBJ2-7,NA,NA,TGTGCCAGCAGCCAATCGCGGGGCTCCTACAATGAGCAGTACTTC,CASSQSRGSYNEQYF
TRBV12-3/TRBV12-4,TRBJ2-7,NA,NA,TGTGCCAGCAGTTCATACAGGGTACAGGTCAATGAGCAGTACTTC,CASSSYRVQVNEQYF
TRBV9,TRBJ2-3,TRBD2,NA,TGTGCCAGCAGCCCGAGGACTAGCGGGGGGCCGAGGAATACGCAGTATTTT,CASSPRTSGGPRNTQYF
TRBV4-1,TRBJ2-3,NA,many,TGCGCCAGCAGCCCCGGCCCCGGCACAGATACGCAGTATTTT,CASSPGPGTDTQYF
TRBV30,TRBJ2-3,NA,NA,TGTGCCTGGAGAGGACCAGGATCATCAGATACGCAGTATTTT,CAWRGPGSSDTQYF
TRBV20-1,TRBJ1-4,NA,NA,TGCAGTGCCATTAGCCCCACAGGGTGGAATGAAAAACTGTTTTTT,CSAISPTGWNEKLFF
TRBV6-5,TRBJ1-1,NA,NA,TGTGCCAGCAGTTACTCATCGGCGGTGAACACTGAAGCTTTCTTT,CASSYSSAVNTEAFF
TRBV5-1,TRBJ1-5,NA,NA,TGCGCCAGCAGCATAGGGGATAGCAATCAGCCCCAGCATTTT,CASSIGDSNQPQHF
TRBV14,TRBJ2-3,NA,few,TGTGCCAGCAGCCAAGAGGCGACGTGGGAGAGAGATACGCAGTATTTT,CASSQEATWERDTQYF
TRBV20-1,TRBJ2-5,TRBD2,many,TGCAGTGCTAGCTCGGGGGGGCGGCAAGAGACCCAGTACTTC,CSASSGGRQETQYF
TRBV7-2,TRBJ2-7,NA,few,TGTGCCAGCAGCTTAGGGAGGGCAGATACCTACGAGCAGTACTTC,CASSLGRADTYEQYF
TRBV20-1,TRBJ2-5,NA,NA,TGCAGCCCCAGGAAGGGAGAGACCCAGTACTTC,CSPRKGETQYF
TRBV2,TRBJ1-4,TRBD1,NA,TGTGCCAGCAGCGGACAGGGGGCAGGAAAACTGTTTTTT,CASSGQGAGKLFF
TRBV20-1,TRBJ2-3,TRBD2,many,TGCAGTGCGTGGGAGGGCGCAAAGGATACGCAGTATTTT,CSAWEGAKDTQYF
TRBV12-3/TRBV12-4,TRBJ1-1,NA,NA,TGTGCCACTACCTACGGCGTCGACACTGAAGCTTTCTTT,CATTYGVDTEAFF
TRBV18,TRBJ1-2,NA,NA,TGTGCCAGCTCACCTAGGACAGAAGCTAACTATGGCTACACCTTC,CASSPRTEANYGYTF
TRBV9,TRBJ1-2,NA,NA,TGTGCCAGCAGCGTAGGACGCTGGCCCCACTATGGCTACACCTTC,CASSVGRWPHYGYTF
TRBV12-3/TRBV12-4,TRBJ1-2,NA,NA,TGTGCCAGCAGTTTGAGCGCAAGCCGAGGGGGCTACACCTTC,CASSLSASRGGYTF
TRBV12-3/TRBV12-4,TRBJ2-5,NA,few,TGTGCCAGCAGTCTACCAACTGGACCGCTGTTCCAAGAGACCCAGTACTTC,CASSLPTGPLFQETQYF
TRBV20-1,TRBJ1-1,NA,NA,TGCAGTGCTACACGAATGAACACTGAAGCTTTCTTT,CSATRMNTEAFF
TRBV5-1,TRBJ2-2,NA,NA,TGCGCCAGCACCCGGGACCAGAACACCGGGGAGCTGTTTTTT,CASTRDQNTGELFF
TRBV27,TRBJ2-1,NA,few,TGTGCCAGCAGTTTCGACAAGTACAATGAGCAGTTCTTC,CASSFDKYNEQFF
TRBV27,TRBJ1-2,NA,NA,TGTGCCAGCGGGCCAGGGGCAGGCTATGGCTACACCTTC,CASGPGAGYGYTF
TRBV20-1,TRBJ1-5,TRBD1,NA,TGCAGTGCTTCCACCGGGACAGGGGGCGGTCAGCCCCAGCATTTT,CSASTGTGGGQPQHF
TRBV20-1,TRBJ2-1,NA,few,TGCAGTGTCGATCGCCCCTTTAGCTCCTACAATGAGCAGTTCTTC,CSVDRPFSSYNEQFF
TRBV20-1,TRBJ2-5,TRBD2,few,TGCAGTGCTCCCCCAATATTGACTAGCACCTCAGGCCAAGAGACCCAGTACTTC,CSAPPILTSTSGQETQYF
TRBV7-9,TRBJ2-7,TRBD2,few,TGTGCCAGCAGCCCCTCCGGAACGGGACTAGCGGGAAGGTCCTACGAGCAGTACTTC,CASSPSGTGLAGRSYEQYF
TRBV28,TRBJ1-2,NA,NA,TGTGCCAGCACCCGGGTTGGGAAGCCCAGCTATGGCTACACCTTC,CASTRVGKPSYGYTF
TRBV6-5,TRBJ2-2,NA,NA,TGTGCCAGCAGTTACTCTATGTTCCAGGGAACCGGGGAGCTGTTTTTT,CASSYSMFQGTGELFF
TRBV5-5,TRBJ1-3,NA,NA,TGTGCCAGCAGCATGGACAGCTCTGGAAACACCATATATTTT,CASSMDSSGNTIYF
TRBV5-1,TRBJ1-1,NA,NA,TGCGCCAGCAGCTTATCAGCACTGGGGGACGCTGAAGCTTTCTTT,CASSLSALGDAEAFF
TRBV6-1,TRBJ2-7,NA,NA,TGTGCCAGCAGTGATGCAGGCCTTAGCTACGAGCAGTACTTC,CASSDAGLSYEQYF
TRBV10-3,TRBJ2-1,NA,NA,TGTGCCATCAGTGGGCACTCGTCCAATGAGCAGTTCTTC,CAISGHSSNEQFF
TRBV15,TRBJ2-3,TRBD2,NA,TGTGCCACCAGCAGCAGGACTAGCGGGAGTAGTGATACGCAGTATTTT,CATSSRTSGSSDTQYF
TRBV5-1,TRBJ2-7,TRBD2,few,TGCGCCAGCAGCTTCGATACCGCGAGACAGCGGGAGGTCTACGAGCAGTACTTC,CASSFDTARQREVYEQYF
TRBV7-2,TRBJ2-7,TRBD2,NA,TGTGCCCGCAGGTCTCTAGCGGGAGGATACGAGCAGTACTTC,CARRSLAGGYEQYF
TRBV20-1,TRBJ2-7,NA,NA,TGCAGTGCTAGTGCCAGCTTCAGGTCCGAGCAGTACTTC,CSASASFRSEQYF
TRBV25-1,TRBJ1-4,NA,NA,TGTGCCAGCAGTGAAGGTGAACGCTTAGCTAATGAAAAACTGTTTTTT,CASSEGERLANEKLFF
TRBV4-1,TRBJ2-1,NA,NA,TGCGCCAGCAGCCTGGACGATGTGGCTCGTAGCAATGAGCAGTTCTTC,CASSLDDVARSNEQFF
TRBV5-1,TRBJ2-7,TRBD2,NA,TGCGCCAGCAGCTTGGGCGGGGGTTACGATGAGCAGTACTTC,CASSLGGGYDEQYF
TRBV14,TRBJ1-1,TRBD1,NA,TGTGCCAGCAGCCAACCCAGACAGGGGGCTAGGAACACTGAAGCTTTCTTT,CASSQPRQGARNTEAFF
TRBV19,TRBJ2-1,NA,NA,TGTGCCAGTAGTATAGAGTCGGGACCTTACAATGAGCAGTTCTTC,CASSIESGPYNEQFF
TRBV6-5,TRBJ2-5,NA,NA,TGTGCCAGCAGTTACTACAGACAGGCAGAGACCCAGTACTTC,CASSYYRQAETQYF
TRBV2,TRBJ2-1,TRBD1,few,TGTGCCAGCAGTACCCGACAGGGGGCGACGAGGAATGAGCAGTTCTTC,CASSTRQGATRNEQFF